Each of the 10 T cell receptor beta chains below was sequenced from the same sample in a study of blood T cell repertoires in COVID-19. The data were produced by immunoSEQ multiplex PCR, yet TCRdb's version contains in-frame clones alone and is incomplete. The sample has 35,000 to 45,000 clones, about 88% seen once. Sequencing input: peripheral blood. Receptor source: a human donor in a cohort sampled during active COVID-19.

The chain recombines TRBV10-2 with TRBJ2-3; TRBD2 aligns across 11 bases. V shed 3 bases and J 9 bases; nucleotides not matched to a gene: 5. The V gene's germline CDR1 is WSHSY and CDR2 SAAADI. The length of the CDR3 is 14 residues. DNA for the CDR3: TGCGCCAGCAGTGATAGCGGGGGGGCACGAACGCAGTATTTT. Translation gives CASSDSGGARTQYF.

This clone was recorded a few times. This chain uses TRBV7-9 with TRBJ1-2; 10 bases line up with TRBD1. This CDR3 is built from 15 residues. Germline V gene data show CDR1 as SEHNR and CDR2 as FQNEAQ (reference sequence). V was pared by 3 bases and J by 4 bases, with 5 bases of the junction left unmatched. The CDR3 here is CASSFGTGEVYGYTF. For the CDR3, the DNA is TGTGCCAGCAGCTTCGGGACAGGGGAGGTCTATGGCTACACCTTC.

This chain uses TRBV18 with TRBJ1-3, with 8 nucleotides matching TRBD1. The CDR3 covers 16 residues. The germline CDR1 and CDR2 sequences are KGHSH and LQKENI. V lost 3 bases and J lost 2; bases outside the gene matches: 6. The CDR3 DNA sequence: TGTGCCAGCTCACCGGACAGGGTATTAACTGGAAACACCATATATTTT. Translation: CASSPDRVLTGNTIYF.

V is TRBV9 and J is TRBJ1-6; 10 bases map to TRBD1. Germline V gene data show CDR1 as SGDLS and CDR2 as YYNGEE. CDR3 length: 15 residues. V shed 6 bases and J 7 bases; nucleotides not matched to a gene: 7. Here the CDR3 DNA reads TGTGCCAGCACCGGGACAGGGGCGTCGAATTCACCCCTCCACTTT. It is translated as CASTGTGASNSPLHF.

The CDR3, as DNA: TGTGCCAGCAGTTCCTTCCGGGGGGAGTCTGGGGCCAACGTCCTGACTTTC. Its protein is CASSSFRGESGANVLTF. J is TRBJ2-6 and V is TRBV6-2 or TRBV6-3, with 7 bases identical to TRBD2. Unmatched junction bases numbered 7, after V lost 4 bases and J lost 1 base. Germline V gives CDR1 MNHEY, CDR2 SVGEGT. The CDR3 length is 17 residues.

The rearrangement uses TRBV18 and TRBJ1-6; D remains ambiguous. The germline V and J ends were trimmed by 4 bases and 13 bases, with 14 bases remaining between them. The germline gives CDR1 KGHSH, CDR2 LQKENI. This CDR3 spans 13 amino acids. CDR3 sequence reads: CASSRNDRGPLHF. CDR3 coding DNA: TGTGCCAGCTCACGGAACGACCGCGGCCCCCTCCACTTT.

V usage is TRBV11-1 and J usage is TRBJ1-2, with a possible D match to TRBD1 (5 bases). V shed 2 bases and J shed 5 bases, with 12 bases lying between them. Germline values: CDR1 SGHAT, CDR2 FQDESV (reference sequence). The CDR3 is made up of 14 amino acids. The CDR3 DNA reads as TGTGCCAGCAGCTTACAGGGAAGGGAATATGGCTACACCTTC. Protein sequence: CASSLQGREYGYTF.

The chain carries TRBV12-3 or TRBV12-4 and TRBJ2-7, with TRBD2 as a possible D gene (5 bases). The CDR3 extends over 13 amino acids. Trimming removed 2 bases from V and 6 bases from J, with 11 bases in between. The DNA for the CDR3 is TGTGCCAGCAGTTTACGGGGTCTGGGCGAGCAGTACTTC. Its translation: CASSLRGLGEQYF.

The chain recombines TRBV6-5 with TRBJ2-3, with 8 bases fitting TRBD1. CDR1 is MNHEY and CDR2 is SVGAGI in the germline V gene. V was clipped by 8 bases and J by 3 bases; unmatched bases: 4. This CDR3 comprises 13 residues. The CDR3 here is CASRQGATDTQYF. Written as DNA, the CDR3 is TGTGCCAGCCGGCAGGGGGCGACAGATACGCAGTATTTT.

The rearrangement joins TRBV7-3 to TRBJ2-3; D is uncertain. From germline, CDR1 is SGHTA and CDR2 FQGTGA. The CDR3 spans 17 residues. Trimming took off 2 bases at V and 2 bases at J, with 17 bases between the two ends. Written as DNA, the CDR3 is TGTGCCAGCAGCTTAGAAGATAACTCTGGTGCCACAGATACGCAGTATTTT. It specifies CASSLEDNSGATDTQYF.